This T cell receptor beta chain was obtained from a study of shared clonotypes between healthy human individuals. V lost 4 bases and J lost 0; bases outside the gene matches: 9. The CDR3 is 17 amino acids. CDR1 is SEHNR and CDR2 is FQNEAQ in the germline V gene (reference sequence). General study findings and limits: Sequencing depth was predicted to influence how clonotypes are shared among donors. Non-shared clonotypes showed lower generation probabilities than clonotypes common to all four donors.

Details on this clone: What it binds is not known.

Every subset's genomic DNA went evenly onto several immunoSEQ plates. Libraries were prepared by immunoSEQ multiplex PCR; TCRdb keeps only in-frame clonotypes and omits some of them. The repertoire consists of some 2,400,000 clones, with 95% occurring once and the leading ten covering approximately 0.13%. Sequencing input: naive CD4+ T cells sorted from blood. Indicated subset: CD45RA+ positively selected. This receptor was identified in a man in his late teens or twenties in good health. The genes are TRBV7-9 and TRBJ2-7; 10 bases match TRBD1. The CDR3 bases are TGTGCCAGCAGCTCCGATCCGGGACAGGGGACCTCCTACGAGCAGTACTTC. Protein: CASSSDPGQGTSYEQYF.